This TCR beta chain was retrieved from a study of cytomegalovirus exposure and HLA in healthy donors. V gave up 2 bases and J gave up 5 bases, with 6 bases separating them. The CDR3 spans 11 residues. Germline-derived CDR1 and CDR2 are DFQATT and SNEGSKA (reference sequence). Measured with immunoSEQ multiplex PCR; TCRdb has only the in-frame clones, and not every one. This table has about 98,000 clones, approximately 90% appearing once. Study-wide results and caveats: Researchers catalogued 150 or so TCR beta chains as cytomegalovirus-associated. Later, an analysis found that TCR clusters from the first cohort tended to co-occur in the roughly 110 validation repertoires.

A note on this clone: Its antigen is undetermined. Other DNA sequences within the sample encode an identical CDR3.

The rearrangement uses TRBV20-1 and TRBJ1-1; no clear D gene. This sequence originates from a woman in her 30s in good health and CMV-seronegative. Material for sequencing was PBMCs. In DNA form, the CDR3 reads TGCAGTGCTAGAATCAGGACTGAAGCTTTCTTT. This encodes CSARIRTEAFF.